This T cell receptor (beta chain) was retrieved from a study of OX40 agonist ivuxolimab in advanced cancers. About the study as a whole: Ivuxolimab, which targeted the costimulatory receptor OX40 (CD134), was an agonistic, fully human IgG2 monoclonal antibody. Intravenous ivuxolimab was administered to patients every 2 weeks at six dose levels: 0.01, 0.1, 0.3, 1.5, 3 and 10 mg/kg. Of the approximately 54 dose-escalation patients, hepatocellular carcinoma was present in about 19, melanoma in approximately 15, renal cell carcinoma in 9 and head and neck cancer in 9. A male proportion of roughly 80% and a mean age of about 60 years, ranging from 23 to 79, were recorded for the dose-escalation cohort. Prior anti-PD-1, anti-PD-L1 or anti-CTLA-4 therapy was permitted, and checkpoint inhibitors had been received by less than 45% of dose-escalation patients. Partial responses occurred in three dose-escalation patients: two with cutaneous melanoma and one with hepatocellular carcinoma. The point of sequencing TCRbeta in the periphery was to test whether ivuxolimab changed TCR sequence diversity and drove clonal T-cell expansion. The monotherapy dose-escalation portion (N of about 50 patients) of the phase I ivuxolimab trial is reported in the paper.

Beyond this particular receptor, the publication reports: In the 0.1-3.0 mg/kg groups, partial responders were among the patients with the lowest normalized peripheral clonal expansion, particularly in CD8+ T cells. The antigen specificity of the clonally expanded peripheral T cells was not determined. After ivuxolimab, more expanded clones were found on average in CD8+ T cells than in CD4+ T cells. At doses from 0.1 to 3.0 mg/kg, clonal expansion was seen in both CD4+ and CD8+ blood T cells between baseline and week 6. Low levels of normalized T-cell clonal expansion were also seen in some patients who did not respond.

CDR1 SGHTA and CDR2 FQGNSA are derived from the germline V gene. From cysteine to phenylalanine, the CDR3 is 14 amino acids long. The DNA shown is the 42-base CDR3, in frame from base 1. The germline ends are 14 bases apart after V is trimmed by 2 bases and J by 7 bases. For sequencing of the TCRbeta CDR3 region, genomic DNA was extracted from the sorted cells. The immunoSEQ Assay was used for sequencing of TCRbeta CDR3 regions. This is the immuneACCESS table as TCRdb keeps it, with only in-frame sequences that have V and J called. A part of the clones is gone; compared with another copy, unresolved V genes explain less than half, and the rest is unexplained. Within this sample are approximately 89,000 clones, with roughly nine tenths of them counted one time only. The ten largest clonotypes hold 0.45% to 0.55% of the sample. The trial excluded patients who had a history of autoimmune disease or were on systemic immunosuppression. Peripheral blood for TCR sequencing was drawn from every dose cohort at baseline, at cycle 4 day 1 and at cycle 7 day 1. Samples were obtained from an open-label, multicenter, first-in-human phase I dose-escalation trial of ivuxolimab. The trial enrolled adults with locally advanced or metastatic head and neck squamous cell, hepatocellular, melanoma or renal cell carcinoma. Before TCR sequencing, CD4+ T cells and CD8+ T cells were sorted from peripheral blood as separate populations.

As for this clone: Its recognized antigen is unknown. Base quality data are lacking; no much larger clone is found one base away.

This chain is built from TRBV7-2 and TRBJ1-2; D gene: possibly TRBD1, on 5 matching bases. The specimen comprised CD4+ or CD8+ T cells sorted from blood, sampled in a trial of the OX40 agonist ivuxolimab. This clonotype was sampled from an adult with an advanced solid tumor such as melanoma, head and neck, liver or kidney cancer. The sequence in DNA is TGTGCCAGCAGCTTATGGGGCCCCGGGGGTGGCTACACCTTC. This codes for CASSLWGPGGGYTF.